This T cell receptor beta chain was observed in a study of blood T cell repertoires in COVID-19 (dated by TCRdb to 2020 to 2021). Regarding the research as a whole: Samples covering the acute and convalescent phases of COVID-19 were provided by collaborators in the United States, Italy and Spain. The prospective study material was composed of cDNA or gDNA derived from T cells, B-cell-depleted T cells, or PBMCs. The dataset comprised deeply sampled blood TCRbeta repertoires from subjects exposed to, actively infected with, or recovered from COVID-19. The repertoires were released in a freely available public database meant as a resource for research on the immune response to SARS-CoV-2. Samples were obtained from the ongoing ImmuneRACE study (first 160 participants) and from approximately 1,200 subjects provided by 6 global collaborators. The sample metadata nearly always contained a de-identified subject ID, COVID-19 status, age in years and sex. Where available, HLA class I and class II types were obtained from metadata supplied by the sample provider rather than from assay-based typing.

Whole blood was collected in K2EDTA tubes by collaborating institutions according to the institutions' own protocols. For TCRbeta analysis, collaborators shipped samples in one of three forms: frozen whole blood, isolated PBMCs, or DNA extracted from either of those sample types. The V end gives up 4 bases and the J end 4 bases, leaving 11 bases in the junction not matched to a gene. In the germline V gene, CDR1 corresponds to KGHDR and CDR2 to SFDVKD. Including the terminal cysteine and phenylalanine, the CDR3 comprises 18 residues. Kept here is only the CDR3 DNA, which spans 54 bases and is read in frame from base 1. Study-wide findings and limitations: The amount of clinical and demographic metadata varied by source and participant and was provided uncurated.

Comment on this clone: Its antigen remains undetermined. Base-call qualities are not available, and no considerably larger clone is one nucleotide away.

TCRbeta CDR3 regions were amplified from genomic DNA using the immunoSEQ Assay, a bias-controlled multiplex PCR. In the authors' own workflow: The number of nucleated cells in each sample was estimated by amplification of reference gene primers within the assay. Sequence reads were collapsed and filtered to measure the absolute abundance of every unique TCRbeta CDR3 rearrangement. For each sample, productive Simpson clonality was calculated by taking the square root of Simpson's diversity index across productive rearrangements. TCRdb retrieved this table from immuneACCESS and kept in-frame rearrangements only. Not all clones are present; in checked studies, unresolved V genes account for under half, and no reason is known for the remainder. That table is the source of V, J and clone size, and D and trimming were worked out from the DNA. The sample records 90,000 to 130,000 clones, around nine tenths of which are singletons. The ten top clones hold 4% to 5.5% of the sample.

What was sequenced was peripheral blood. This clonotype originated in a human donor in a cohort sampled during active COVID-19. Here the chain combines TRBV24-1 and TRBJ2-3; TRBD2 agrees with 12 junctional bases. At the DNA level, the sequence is TGTGCCACCAGTGACCCACGTTCTAGCGGGGGGGTTGCAGATACGCAGTATTTT. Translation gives CATSDPRSSGGVADTQYF.